One and the same sample provided the 31 T cell receptor beta chains below, sequenced in a study of CD8+ T cells in alopecia areata. Sequencing used cDNA as its template, made by extracting RNA and reverse transcribing it. Using immunoSEQ multiplex PCR, the repertoire was profiled, and TCRdb retains in-frame clones only, with some absent. The table has fewer than 250,000 clones, roughly three fifths seen once. Treatment defined: oral pan-JAK inhibitor, 5-10 mg twice daily. This specimen consisted of CD4+ T cells sorted from blood, obtained at week 4, from a patient treated with tofacitinib. Source of these receptors: a human donor with alopecia areata.

On this clone itself: Other DNA sequences of this sample code for an identical CDR3. This chain links TRBV29-1 with TRBJ1-1; D is possibly TRBD1 (5 bases). The CDR3 consists of 12 residues. Germline-derived CDR1 and CDR2 are SQVTM and ANQGSEA. The V end lost 6 bases, the J end lost 4 bases, and 12 bases lay between the germline ends. The CDR3 DNA is TGCAGCGTGGAACGGGGGGGCACTGAAGCTTTCTTT. Its translation is CSVERGGTEAFF.

A few counts support this clone. The chain uses TRBV18 and TRBJ1-5; D is perhaps TRBD1 (6 bases). The length of the CDR3 is 13 residues. Trimming shortened V by 4 bases and J by 9 bases, and 13 bases separated the two germline ends. CDR1 is KGHSH, CDR2 LQKENI, per germline. CDR3 nucleotide sequence: TGTGCCAGCTCACGTAACAGGGAGATGCCCCAGCATTTT. Its protein is CASSRNREMPQHF. The full variable domain, its missing parts supplied by reference TRBV18 and TRBJ1-5, is NAGVMQNPRHLVRRRGQEARLRCSPMKGHSHVYWYRQLPEEGLKFMVYLQKENIIDESGMPKERFSAEFPKEGPSILRIQQVVRGDSAAYFCASSRNREMPQHFGDGTRLSIL.

CDR3 amino acids: CAWSRGLEGRNYGYTF. The CDR3 coding sequence is TGTGCCTGGAGTAGGGGGCTTGAGGGACGGAACTATGGCTACACCTTC. The chain has TRBV30 and TRBJ1-2, with 7 bases aligning to TRBD1. This CDR3 is 16 amino acids long. Trimming removed 2 bases from V and 2 bases from J; junction bases left unmatched: 11. Germline V gene sequence: CDR1 GTSNPN, CDR2 SVGIG (reference sequence).

The sample holds one count of this clone. The chain uses TRBV30 and TRBJ2-7, with TRBD1 matching 7 bases. V was clipped by 5 bases and J by 0 bases; unmatched bases: 4. Per germline, CDR1 GTSNPN and CDR2 SVGIG (reference sequence). CDR3 length: 13 residues. The CDR3 DNA is TGTGCCTGGGGCCGGGACAGCTCCTACGAGCAGTACTTC. Translating gives CAWGRDSSYEQYF. The whole variable domain, remainder taken from reference TRBV30 and TRBJ2-7, is SQTIHQWPATLVQPVGSPLSLECTVEGTSNPNLYWYRQAAGRGLQLLFYSVGIGQISSEVPQNLSASRPQDRQFILSSKKLLLSDSGFYLCAWGRDSSYEQYFGPGTRLTVT.

V and J are TRBV29-1 and TRBJ2-1; no reliable D call. This CDR3 is 12 amino acids long. The V and J ends lost 7 bases and 4 bases respectively, with 11 bases between them. CDR1 is SQVTM, CDR2 ANQGSEA, per germline. The CDR3 is CSDLRSYNEQFF. DNA for the CDR3: TGCAGCGATCTTCGGAGTTACAATGAGCAGTTCTTC.

The chain couples TRBV7-8 to TRBJ1-1; D might be TRBD1 (6 bases). Germline loops: CDR1 SGHVS, CDR2 FQNEAQ. The CDR3 is 14 residues long. V was trimmed by 1 base and J by 3 bases, leaving 9 bases between them. The CDR3 DNA sequence: TGTGCCAGCAGCTTAGGGGGGGCCGACACTGAAGCTTTCTTT. Protein product: CASSLGGADTEAFF.

The V call is TRBV2, the J call TRBJ2-3; no reliable D call. V was cut by 7 bases and J by 7 bases, with 6 bases left in between. Germline V gene lookup returns CDR1 SNHLY and CDR2 FYNNEI. CDR3 length equals 10 residues. The CDR3 DNA reads TGTGCCAGCATGCATCATACGCAGTATTTT. This sequence encodes CASMHHTQYF.

The chain uses TRBV5-6 and TRBJ1-3; D is unresolved. The V end was cut by 2 bases, the J end by 2 bases, with 11 bases between. Germline V gives CDR1 SGHDT, CDR2 YYEEEE. The CDR3 has 15 residues. For the CDR3, the DNA is TGTGCCAGCAGCTTCCGTCAACTTACTGGAAACACCATATATTTT. Translating gives CASSFRQLTGNTIYF.

The genes are TRBV29-1 and TRBJ2-5; no clear D. The V and J ends lost 6 bases and 2 bases respectively, with 16 bases between them. Germline V gives CDR1 SQVTM, CDR2 ANQGSEA. The CDR3 has 14 residues. The CDR3 region is CSVTRGGSQETQYF. The DNA for the CDR3 is TGCAGCGTGACTCGCGGCGGTAGTCAAGAGACCCAGTACTTC.

In this sample, this clone turned up a few times. The chain couples TRBV29-1 to TRBJ1-1, with D uncertain. Germline V gene sequence: CDR1 SQVTM, CDR2 ANQGSEA. The ends were cut back, 7 bases at V and 0 bases at J, with 6 bases in the middle. The CDR3 sequence is 11 residues long. The CDR3 here is CSGHLNTEAFF. The DNA for the CDR3 is TGCAGCGGCCACCTGAACACTGAAGCTTTCTTT.

This chain uses TRBV6-4 with TRBJ2-7; 10 positions match TRBD1. Per germline, CDR1 MRHNA and CDR2 SNTAGT. Losses at the gene ends were 5 bases for V and 6 bases for J; bases not matched to a gene: 4. The CDR3 is made up of 13 amino acids. This chain's CDR3 is CASSLRTGGEQYF. The CDR3 nucleotides read TGTGCCAGCAGTTTAAGGACAGGGGGCGAGCAGTACTTC.

The CDR3 nucleotides read TGCAGCGTCGGACAGGGGGCGAACACTGAAGCTTTCTTT. As protein: CSVGQGANTEAFF. The chain links TRBV29-1 to TRBJ1-1; 11 bases align to TRBD1. In germline, CDR1 is SQVTM, CDR2 ANQGSEA. The CDR3 sequence is 13 residues long. The V segment lost 6 bases and the J segment 1 base; nucleotides outside the gene matches: 1.

The chain combines TRBV29-1 with TRBJ2-3, with TRBD1 as a possible D gene (5 bases). The CDR3 spans 14 residues. From germline, CDR1 is SQVTM and CDR2 ANQGSEA. Trimming cost V 4 bases and J 3 bases, with 14 bases left between them. CDR3 region: CSVVSGASTDTQYF. The CDR3 region has the DNA TGCAGCGTTGTGAGTGGGGCCTCAACAGATACGCAGTATTTT.

The gene calls are TRBV7-2 and TRBJ2-2, with TRBD1 identical over 9 bases. The V gene end was trimmed by 6 bases and the J gene end by 6 bases; junction bases not matched to a gene: 11. The length of the CDR3 is 16 residues. The germline CDR1 and CDR2 sequences are SGHTA and FQGNSA. CDR3: CASRQRDRAFPGELFF. DNA of the CDR3: TGTGCCAGCAGACAACGGGACAGGGCTTTTCCCGGGGAGCTGTTTTTT.

Only a few counts were recorded for this clone. The chain links TRBV4-1 to TRBJ2-7, with 8 bases lining up with TRBD2. Germline CDR1 reads MGHRA; CDR2 reads YSYEKL. The trim removed 0 bases at V and 3 bases at J, leaving 4 bases unmatched. The CDR3 has 15 residues. In DNA, the CDR3 is TGCGCCAGCAGCCAAGACAGGCTAGCGGGCTACGAGCAGTACTTC. It translates to CASSQDRLAGYEQYF.

V usage is TRBV29-1 and J usage is TRBJ2-7, with D uncertain. Germline V gene sequence: CDR1 SQVTM, CDR2 ANQGSEA. The V end was cut by 4 bases, the J end by 6 bases, with 13 bases between. The CDR3 runs 12 residues. The DNA for the CDR3 is TGCAGCGTTGGCCAGCTTTCCGGCGAGCAGTACTTC. Translated: CSVGQLSGEQYF.

This clone has more than one count but fewer than ten. The CDR3 nucleotides are TGTGCCACTCAGCTTGAGGGCAGACAAGAGACCCAGTACTTC. Protein product: CATQLEGRQETQYF. The rearrangement joins TRBV5-4 to TRBJ2-5, with D possibly TRBD2 on 5 matching bases. The CDR3 extends over 14 amino acids. The ends were cut back, 9 bases at V and 2 bases at J, with 17 bases in the middle. Germline V lookup: CDR1 SGHNT, CDR2 YYREEE (reference sequence).

V is TRBV28 and J is TRBJ2-3, with TRBD2 matching over 8 bases. Germline V gene data show CDR1 as MDHEN and CDR2 as SYDVKM. The V segment lost 5 bases and the J segment 1 base; nucleotides outside the gene matches: 2. This CDR3 is 14 amino acids long. The chain's CDR3 is CASSSGSRTDTQYF. CDR3 coding DNA: TGTGCCAGCAGTAGCGGGAGCCGCACAGATACGCAGTATTTT.

The chain couples TRBV29-1 to TRBJ2-1; 9 nucleotides match TRBD2. CDR1 SQVTM and CDR2 ANQGSEA come from the germline V gene. Trimming took 4 bases from V and 3 from J; bases not matched to a gene: 4. The CDR3 has 14 residues. CDR3 region: CSVVAAGGYNEQFF. CDR3 in DNA: TGCAGCGTTGTGGCAGCGGGAGGCTACAATGAGCAGTTCTTC.

V is TRBV7-2 and J is TRBJ1-5; D not certain. V was clipped by 1 base and J by 0 bases, with 4 bases between them. The CDR3 spans 14 residues. Germline loops: CDR1 SGHTA, CDR2 FQGNSA. CDR3 bases: TGTGCCAGCAGCTTAGAGTATAGCAATCAGCCCCAGCATTTT. Translated, it gives CASSLEYSNQPQHF.

This clone was observed a handful of times. The CDR3: CATSRDALAGVSYEQYF. The CDR3 bases are TGTGCCACCAGCAGAGATGCCCTAGCGGGAGTGTCCTACGAGCAGTACTTC. This sequence joins TRBV15 and TRBJ2-7, with 10 bases aligning to TRBD2. V shed 0 bases, J shed 1 base, and the junction held 6 bases outside the gene matches. There are 17 residues in the CDR3. Germline lookup yields CDR1 LNHNV and CDR2 YYDKDF (reference sequence).

Worth noting for this clone: Other DNA sequences of this sample code for an identical CDR3. This chain links TRBV2 with TRBJ1-5; 10 nucleotides align to TRBD1. The CDR3 consists of 14 residues. J was trimmed by 4 bases and V by 5 bases; bases with no gene match: 2. Germline V gene data show CDR1 as SNHLY and CDR2 as FYNNEI. The CDR3 reads CASSRDRGNQPQHF. CDR3 nucleotides: TGTGCCAGCAGTCGGGACAGGGGAAATCAGCCCCAGCATTTT.

The genes are TRBV5-6 and TRBJ1-2; 9 bases map to TRBD1. Germline CDR1 is SGHDT and CDR2 is YYEEEE. CDR3 length: 15 residues. V shed 0 bases, J shed 4 bases, and the junction held 4 bases outside the gene matches. CDR3 nucleotide sequence: TGTGCCAGCAGCTTGGGGGACAGGGAAGCCTATGGCTACACCTTC. Translated: CASSLGDREAYGYTF.

The chain has TRBV4-1 and TRBJ1-4; maybe TRBD1 (5 bases). Germline CDR1 MGHRA, CDR2 YSYEKL. The CDR3 length is 16 residues. V gave up 1 base and J gave up 0 bases, with 9 bases separating them. CDR3: CASSQGTWATNEKLFF. CDR3 sequence (DNA): TGCGCCAGCAGCCAAGGGACATGGGCAACTAATGAAAAACTGTTTTTT.

The chain links TRBV18 to TRBJ1-5; the match to TRBD1 covers 8 bases. V was clipped by 6 bases and J by 5 bases; unmatched bases: 3. CDR1 is KGHSH, CDR2 LQKENI, per germline. The CDR3 runs to 13 residues. For the CDR3, the DNA is TGTGCCAGCTCCCAGACAGGGGATCAGCCCCAGCATTTT. Amino acids: CASSQTGDQPQHF.

J is TRBJ2-5 and V is TRBV7-9; 13 bases agree with TRBD2. CDR1 and CDR2 (germline): SEHNR, FQNEAQ (reference sequence). Unmatched junction bases numbered 5, after V lost 5 bases and J lost 5 bases. The CDR3 consists of 15 residues. The CDR3 nucleotides are TGTGCCAGCAGCGACGGACTAGCGGGAGCGGAGACCCAGTACTTC. As protein: CASSDGLAGAETQYF.

The chain joins TRBV29-1 to TRBJ1-3; D not resolved. In germline, CDR1 is SQVTM, CDR2 ANQGSEA. The germline V and J ends were trimmed by 6 bases and 0 bases, with 3 bases remaining between them. The CDR3 is made up of 11 amino acids. CDR3 sequence (DNA): TGCAGCGTCGACTCTGGAAACACCATATATTTT. Translated, it gives CSVDSGNTIYF.

The gene calls are TRBV9 and TRBJ2-5, with D maybe TRBD2 (6 bases). CDR1 SGDLS and CDR2 YYNGEE come from the germline V gene. V lost 3 bases to trimming and J lost 4 bases, with 13 bases between them. This CDR3 region has 14 residues. The CDR3 DNA reads as TGTGCCAGCAGCGGAGGAACTAGCAGAGAGACCCAGTACTTC. This codes for CASSGGTSRETQYF.

This chain uses TRBV2 with TRBJ2-2, with TRBD2 matching 12 bases. The CDR3 has 15 residues. Germline CDR1 is SNHLY and CDR2 is FYNNEI. J lost 5 bases, V lost 3 bases, and 1 base had no gene match. CDR3 region: CASSETSGRTGELFF. CDR3 nucleotides: TGTGCCAGCAGTGAGACTAGCGGGAGAACCGGGGAGCTGTTTTTT. Complete variable domain (other parts from reference TRBV2 and TRBJ2-2): EPEVTQTPSHQVTQMGQEVILRCVPISNHLYFYWYRQILGQKVEFLVSFYNNEISEKSEIFDDQFSVERPDGSNFTLKIRSTKLEDSAMYFCASSETSGRTGELFFGEGSRLTVL.

Turning to this clone: The junction shows a germline mismatch at one end, possibly a read error. The rearrangement joins TRBV6-1 to TRBJ2-7; D is unresolved. CDR3 length: 11 amino acids. Germline V gene data show CDR1 as MNHNS and CDR2 as SASEGT. The CDR3: CAISRTYEQYF. The CDR3 DNA is TGTGCCATCAGTCGTACCTACGAGCAGTACTTC.

V usage is TRBV6-1 and J usage is TRBJ2-2; D uncertain. Germline values: CDR1 MNHNS, CDR2 SASEGT. V was shortened by 7 bases and J by 6 bases, with 9 bases between the two germline ends. The CDR3 length is 12 residues. CDR3 in DNA: TGTGCCAGCAATTCTTGGGCCGGGGAGCTGTTTTTT. It specifies CASNSWAGELFF.